This T cell receptor (beta chain) emerged from a study of blood T cell repertoires in COVID-19. J was trimmed by 5 bases and V by 4 bases; bases with no gene match: 14. The CDR3 spans 16 residues. Germline CDR1 is SGHTA and CDR2 is FQGNSA. Per the authors' pipeline: Reference gene primer amplification gave estimated nucleated cell counts. Profiled with immunoSEQ multiplex PCR; TCRdb holds only in-frame clones, not every one. The D gene and trimming were derived from the DNA, and the V and J assignments and clone size from that table. The profile shows about 280,000 clones, 85% of them singletons. The receptor comes from a man between 45 and 60 years old with active or convalescent COVID-19. The J gene is TRBJ2-7, the V gene TRBV7-2; 7 bases match TRBD2. Sequencing was done on a sample of peripheral blood. The CDR3 DNA is TGTGCCAGCAGCTCAAATTCCGGGGGAGGGTCCCACGAGCAGTACTTC. Amino acids: CASSSNSGGGSHEQYF.